This TCR beta chain was recovered during a study of T-cell memory formation after mild COVID-19. The overall study: The study found TCR clusters largely donor specific. Study observations and caveats: SARS-CoV-2 specificity of second-wave clones peaking day 37 was unconfirmed. Within pre-infection memory, some responding clones were found, suggesting cross-reactive memory joined.

J was trimmed by 3 bases and V by 8 bases; bases with no gene match: 6. The length of the CDR3 is 13 residues. CDR1 and CDR2 from the germline V gene are MNHEY and SVGAGI. Regarding this clonotype: The antigen is not known.

TCRalpha and TCRbeta libraries used 5'RACE with constant-segment primers and UMIs. TCRdb itself ran the 5' RACE reads through MiXCR, one entry per CDR3 protein. The data hold 350,000 or so distinct CDR3 sequences, with around 20% observed a single time. This TCR came from a man aged 18 to 29 who had mild COVID-19 (a few samples of this study predate the infection). Cell type and time point are not known. The rearrangement uses TRBV6-5 and TRBJ1-2; 7 bases are shared with TRBD1. Sequencing was carried out using PBMCs or a T cell subset sorted from them (not recorded which). The CDR3: CASGSQGDYGYTF. CDR3 coding DNA: TGTGCCAGCGGTAGTCAGGGGGACTATGGCTACACCTTC.